This T cell receptor (beta chain) was retrieved from a study of blood T cell repertoires in COVID-19. Whole-study context: There were acute and convalescent COVID-19 samples, and they came from the United States, Italy and Spain.

V was trimmed by 3 bases and J by 7 bases, leaving 10 bases between them. The CDR3 loop spans 13 amino acids. CDR1 and CDR2 from the germline V gene are LGHNA and YNFKEQ. The age range of participants was about 18 to 89 years, with residence in fewer than 25 US areas. Allocation to cohorts depended on clinical history reported by the participants. Among Cohort 3 donors, those recovered had two negative PCRs, clearance, or symptom resolution. The protocol was immunoSEQ multiplex PCR, while the TCRdb copy is restricted to in-frame clones and leaves out a portion. The sample shows approximately 270,000 clones, approximately 89% of them seen only once.

The receptor's source is a woman in her fifties or sixties who had recovered from COVID-19. The rearrangement uses TRBV4-2 and TRBJ1-5, with D unresolved. The specimen sequenced was PBMCs or T cells enriched from blood (not recorded which). The CDR3 DNA reads as TGTGCCAGCAGCCAGGGCGAGGGACAGCCCCAGCATTTT. This translates into CASSQGEGQPQHF.